Listed below are T cell receptor beta chains from one sample, sequenced in a study of lymphopenia after photon versus proton radiotherapy. The table came from immunoSEQ multiplex PCR; TCRdb's copy has only in-frame clones and leaves some out. The sample gives fewer than 25,000 clones, roughly 80% of which show up once; roughly a quarter is in the top ten. Source: peripheral blood, taken from a patient treated with photon-based radiotherapy. These receptors came from a man aged 35-49 years with gastric cancer. Both conserved end residues are part of each CDR3. The D gene is left open where the match is weak. The listing skips clone size in some rows; elsewhere it reads once, few, many or a size class.

DNA	CDR3	J	D	size	V
TGCAGCGTTGAAGTTGGGTCCGTTCGGGAGACCCAGTACTTC	CSVEVGSVRETQYF	TRBJ2-5	-	-	TRBV29-1
TGTGCCAGCAGTTACGTTAGGGAGGAGACCCAGTACTTC	CASSYVREETQYF	TRBJ2-5	-	-	TRBV6-5
TGTACCAGCAGCTCAGACCCCGTCAGAGGGTCCCACGAGCAGTACTTC	CTSSSDPVRGSHEQYF	TRBJ2-7	-	-	TRBV7-9
TGTGCCAGCAGCCGGGGTCTGACCTACAATGAGCAGTTCTTC	CASSRGLTYNEQFF	TRBJ2-1	-	-	TRBV13
TGTGCCACCAGCGCGGAGGGGACCTCCTACGAGCAGTACTTC	CATSAEGTSYEQYF	TRBJ2-7	-	-	TRBV15
TGTGCCTGGAGGTCCGGGGCTGAAGCTTTCTTT	CAWRSGAEAFF	TRBJ1-1	-	-	TRBV30
TGTGCCAGCAGCCAAGAGCACAGGGGGCATCAGCCCCAGCATTTT	CASSQEHRGHQPQHF	TRBJ1-5	TRBD1	-	TRBV4-2
TGTGCCAGCAGCTTGCCGGGGGGCGGGTTGGAGACCCAGTACTTC	CASSLPGGGLETQYF	TRBJ2-5	-	-	TRBV5-4
TGTGCCAGCAGCCCTTCTTGGGTGAACACTGAAGCTTTCTTT	CASSPSWVNTEAFF	TRBJ1-1	-	-	TRBV7-2
TGTGCCATCAGTGAGTCGAAAGGACAGGGGACCTACGAGCAGTACTTC	CAISESKGQGTYEQYF	TRBJ2-7	TRBD1	-	TRBV10-3
TGTGCCTGGAGAGGGGCAGGGGATTCACCCCTCCACTTT	CAWRGAGDSPLHF	TRBJ1-6	-	-	TRBV30
TGTGCTAGTGGTTTGGTAACTTCTCAGACCCAGTACTTC	CASGLVTSQTQYF	TRBJ2-5	-	-	TRBV12-5
TGTGCCAGCAGCTTCCGGGCCGGTTCACCCCTCCACTTT	CASSFRAGSPLHF	TRBJ1-6	-	-	TRBV11-2
TGTGCCAGTAGTATAGTGCCGCGTGGAAAGACCGAAGCTTTCTTT	CASSIVPRGKTEAFF	TRBJ1-1	-	-	TRBV19
TGTGCCAGCAATCCCGACACGAACACTGAAGCTTTCTTT	CASNPDTNTEAFF	TRBJ1-1	-	-	TRBV6-6
TGTGCCAGCAGCTTAGATTGGAAAGATTGGACCTACGAGCAGTACTTC	CASSLDWKDWTYEQYF	TRBJ2-7	-	-	TRBV7-8
TGTGCCAGCAGTTTTGCCGGGACAGGGGGCTTGGGACTGAACACTGAAGCTTTCTTT	CASSFAGTGGLGLNTEAFF	TRBJ1-1	TRBD1	-	TRBV28
TGTGCCAGCAGCCCCTTAGGGGACACAAACACCGGGGAGCTGTTTTTT	CASSPLGDTNTGELFF	TRBJ2-2	-	-	TRBV5-4
TGTGCCAGCTCACCAGGGGTGGGCTCCTACGAGCAGTACTTC	CASSPGVGSYEQYF	TRBJ2-7	-	large	TRBV18
TGTGCCAGCAGCCAGGGGAACACCGGGGAGCTGTTTTTT	CASSQGNTGELFF	TRBJ2-2	-	-	TRBV4-2
TGTGCCAGTAGTCGGGCAGTAGGGGAGACCCAGTACTTC	CASSRAVGETQYF	TRBJ2-5	-	-	TRBV19
TGTGCCAGCAGCGTAGGAGACAGCGCCTATGGCTACACCTTC	CASSVGDSAYGYTF	TRBJ1-2	-	-	TRBV9
TGTGCTAGTGGTCTGTCTTTAGACACTGAAGCTTTCTTT	CASGLSLDTEAFF	TRBJ1-1	-	-	TRBV12-5
TGTGCCAGCAGCCGCAGGTGGGACAGAACTAGCACAGATACGCAGTATTTT	CASSRRWDRTSTDTQYF	TRBJ2-3	TRBD1	-	TRBV4-2
TGCGCCAGCAGCCAAGGATTGGGGTTGGCCGGGGAGCTGTTTTTT	CASSQGLGLAGELFF	TRBJ2-2	-	-	TRBV4-3
TGCGCCAGCAGAAACCGGGCCCTGAACACTGAAGCTTTCTTT	CASRNRALNTEAFF	TRBJ1-1	-	-	TRBV4-1
-	CASSLTFGGEQYF	TRBJ2-5	-	-	TRBV5-1
TGCGCCAGCAGCCCTCTCGGGACAGGGGATGAAAAACTGTTTTTT	CASSPLGTGDEKLFF	TRBJ1-4	TRBD1	-	TRBV5-1
TGCGCCAGCAGCCAAGTGAGGGGAAGTAATTCACCCCTCCACTTT	CASSQVRGSNSPLHF	TRBJ1-6	-	-	TRBV4-3
TGCGCCAGCAGCCCGGCGGGGGATTCACCCCTCCACTTT	CASSPAGDSPLHF	TRBJ1-6	-	-	TRBV5-1
TGTGCCAGCTCACCCAGGACAGGGAATGGCTACACCTTC	CASSPRTGNGYTF	TRBJ1-2	TRBD1	-	TRBV18
TGCGCCAGCAGCGTAGCCTACTCCGGCGGGGGGCCAGATACGCAGTATTTT	CASSVAYSGGGPDTQYF	TRBJ2-3	TRBD2	once	TRBV5-1
TGTGCCAGTAGTACCCTAGCGGGGATCGCCGGAGAGACCCAGTACTTC	CASSTLAGIAGETQYF	TRBJ2-5	TRBD2	-	TRBV19
TGTGCCAGCAGCGTAGGGGGGCCCTACGAGCAGTACTTC	CASSVGGPYEQYF	TRBJ2-7	-	-	TRBV9
TGTGCCACCAGCAGAGATAATTCACTGAACACTGAAGCTTTCTTT	CATSRDNSLNTEAFF	TRBJ1-1	-	once	TRBV15
TGTGCCAGCAGCTCCGCGACAGGGGGCACTAATGAAAAACTGTTTTTT	CASSSATGGTNEKLFF	TRBJ1-4	TRBD1	-	TRBV7-9
TGCGCCAGCAGCTCCCTATTCAGCGGGAGCACAGATACGCAGTATTTT	CASSSLFSGSTDTQYF	TRBJ2-3	-	-	TRBV5-1
TGCGCCAGCAGCCATTACACCGGGGACATTCAGTACTTC	CASSHYTGDIQYF	TRBJ2-4	-	-	TRBV4-3
TGTGCCAGCAGCGTAGGATTCGCAGGGGGCAAGTCGGAGACCCAGTACTTC	CASSVGFAGGKSETQYF	TRBJ2-5	TRBD1	-	TRBV9
TGTGCCAGCACCCAGTCCGAGAACACTGAAGCTTTCTTT	CASTQSENTEAFF	TRBJ1-1	-	few	TRBV2
TGTGCCAGCAGCTTAGCAGGGGGAAGCTACGAGCAGTACTTC	CASSLAGGSYEQYF	TRBJ2-7	-	-	TRBV7-9
TGTGCCAGCAGCATTACAGGGGAGAGCTCCTACAATGAGCAGTTCTTC	CASSITGESSYNEQFF	TRBJ2-1	TRBD1	-	TRBV9
TGTGCCATCAGTGAGTCGGGGGGCGCAGACAACTATGGCTACACCTTC	CAISESGGADNYGYTF	TRBJ1-2	-	-	TRBV10-3
TGTGCCAGCAGGCCCGGGACAGGGAACTATGGCTACACCTTC	CASRPGTGNYGYTF	TRBJ1-2	TRBD1	-	TRBV6-5
TGCGCCAGCAGCCCCGGGACAGGGGGTAGAGGGGAGCAGTTCTTC	CASSPGTGGRGEQFF	TRBJ2-1	TRBD1	-	TRBV5-1
TGTGCCAGCAGTTACCCGTGGAGAGTTAACACCGGGGAGCTGTTTTTT	CASSYPWRVNTGELFF	TRBJ2-2	-	-	TRBV6-5
TGTGCCAGCAGCCCCATACGGGGGGGTGAGCAGTTCTTC	CASSPIRGGEQFF	TRBJ2-1	TRBD2	-	TRBV11-3
TGTGCCAGTAGCGTGTTGGGGTCCGGGGACTATGGCTACACCTTC	CASSVLGSGDYGYTF	TRBJ1-2	-	-	TRBV19